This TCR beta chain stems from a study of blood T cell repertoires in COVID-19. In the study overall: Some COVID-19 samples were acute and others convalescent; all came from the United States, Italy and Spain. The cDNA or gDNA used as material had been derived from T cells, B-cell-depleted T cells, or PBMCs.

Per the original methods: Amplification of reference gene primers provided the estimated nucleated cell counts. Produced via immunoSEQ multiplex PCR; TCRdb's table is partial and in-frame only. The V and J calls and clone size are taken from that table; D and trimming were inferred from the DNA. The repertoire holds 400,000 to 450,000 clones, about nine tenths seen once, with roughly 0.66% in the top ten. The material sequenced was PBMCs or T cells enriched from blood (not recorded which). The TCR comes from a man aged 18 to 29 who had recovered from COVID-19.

As DNA, the CDR3 is TGCGCCAGCAGCCCCCGGGAGGGGGGGAGAATAGAAGCTTTCTTT. Protein: CASSPREGGRIEAFF. This rearrangement joins TRBV4-1 to TRBJ1-1, with D perhaps TRBD1 (6 bases). Germline V lookup: CDR1 MGHRA, CDR2 YSYEKL. The CDR3 runs to 15 residues. V was shortened by 4 bases and J by 8 bases, with 20 bases between the two germline ends.